This T cell receptor beta chain came from a study of beta chain features in type 1 diabetes. General study findings and limits: For type 1 diabetes patients, VDJ junctions showed fewer insertions and more deletions. Researchers report that Type 1 diabetes patients had moderately but significantly shorter TCRB CDR3s across all four CD4+ subsets.

In the case of this clone: The antigen is undetermined.

The authors reverse transcribed all of the isolated RNA, so sequencing captured expressed TCRB transcripts. TCRdb's copy holds only in-frame clones and misses some; the assay was immunoSEQ multiplex PCR. Among hundreds of thousands of clones, about 14% were seen once, and the ten largest hold approximately 0.043%. Germline assignment: CDR1 GTSNPN and CDR2 SVGIG (reference sequence). Trimming pared 2 bases from V and 0 bases from J, leaving 8 bases between. This CDR3 region has 14 residues. The chain combines TRBV30 with TRBJ1-5; D not certain. Sequenced input: naive CD4+ T cells from blood. This TCR derives from a young man with type 1 diabetes. The CDR3 DNA follows: TGTGCCTGGAGTATAAACCATAGCAATCAGCCCCAGCATTTT. This codes for CAWSINHSNQPQHF. The variable domain in full, with the rest retrieved from reference TRBV30 and TRBJ1-5, is SQTIHQWPATLVQPVGSPLSLECTVEGTSNPNLYWYRQAAGRGLQLLFYSVGIGQISSEVPQNLSASRPQDRQFILSSKKLLLSDSGFYLCAWSINHSNQPQHFGDGTRLSIL.